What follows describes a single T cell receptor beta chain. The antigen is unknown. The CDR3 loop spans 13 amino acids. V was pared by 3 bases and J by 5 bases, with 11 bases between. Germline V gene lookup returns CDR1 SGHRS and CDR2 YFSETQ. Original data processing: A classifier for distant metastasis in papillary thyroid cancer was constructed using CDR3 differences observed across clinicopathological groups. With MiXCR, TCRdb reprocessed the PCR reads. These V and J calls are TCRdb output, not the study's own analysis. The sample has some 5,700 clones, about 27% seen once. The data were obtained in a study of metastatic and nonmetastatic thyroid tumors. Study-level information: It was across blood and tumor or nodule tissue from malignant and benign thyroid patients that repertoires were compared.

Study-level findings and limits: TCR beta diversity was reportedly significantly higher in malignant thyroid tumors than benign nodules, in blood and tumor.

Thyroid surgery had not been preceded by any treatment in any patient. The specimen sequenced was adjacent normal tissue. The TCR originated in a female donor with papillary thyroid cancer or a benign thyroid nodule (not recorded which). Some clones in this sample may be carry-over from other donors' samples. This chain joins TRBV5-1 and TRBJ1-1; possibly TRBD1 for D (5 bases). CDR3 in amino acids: CASSSQGGTEAFF. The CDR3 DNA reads TGCGCCAGCAGCTCGCAGGGAGGGACTGAAGCTTTCTTT.